This T cell receptor beta chain was recorded in a study of OX40 agonist ivuxolimab in advanced cancers. Regarding the complete study: Ivuxolimab, which targeted the costimulatory receptor OX40 (CD134), was an agonistic, fully human IgG2 monoclonal antibody. Intravenous ivuxolimab was administered to patients every 2 weeks at six dose levels: 0.01, 0.1, 0.3, 1.5, 3 and 10 mg/kg. Among the 50 to 55 dose-escalation patients, approximately 20 had hepatocellular carcinoma, 15 melanoma, 9 renal cell carcinoma and 9 head and neck cancer. The dose-escalation cohort was about 86% male with a mean age of approximately 59 years, ranging from 23 to 79. Prior anti-PD-1, anti-PD-L1 or anti-CTLA-4 therapy was permitted, and checkpoint inhibitors had been received by 40% to 50% of dose-escalation patients. Three dose-escalation patients achieved partial responses, one with hepatocellular carcinoma and two with cutaneous melanoma. Peripheral TCRbeta sequencing was intended to test whether TCR sequence diversity was altered and clonal T-cell expansion was caused by ivuxolimab. The monotherapy dose-escalation portion (N of about 47 patients) of the phase I ivuxolimab trial is reported in the paper. What the authors observed across the whole study: In the 0.1-3.0 mg/kg groups, partial responders had among the lowest normalized peripheral clonal expansion, particularly in CD8+ T cells. On average, CD8+ T cells showed more expanded clones than CD4+ T cells after ivuxolimab. Clonal expansion of both CD4+ and CD8+ blood T cells was observed from baseline to week 6 at doses 0.1 to 3.0 mg/kg. Low levels of normalized T-cell clonal expansion were also seen in some patients who did not respond. The antigen specificity of the clonally expanded peripheral T cells was not determined.

About this clone itself: Its antigen is unknown. No qualities accompany the bases; no much larger clone lies one base away.

Patients with a history of autoimmune disease or receiving systemic immunosuppression were excluded from the trial. Peripheral blood for TCR sequencing was collected from all dose cohorts at baseline, on cycle 4 day 1, and on cycle 7 day 1. The samples were taken from a phase I, first-in-human, multicenter, open-label dose-escalation trial of ivuxolimab. Adults with locally advanced or metastatic melanoma, renal cell, hepatocellular, or head and neck squamous cell carcinoma were enrolled in the trial. Before TCR sequencing, CD4+ T cells and CD8+ T cells from peripheral blood were sorted into separate populations. For sequencing of the TCRbeta CDR3 region, genomic DNA was extracted from the sorted cells. The immunoSEQ Assay was used to sequence the TCRbeta CDR3 regions. TCRdb obtained this table from immuneACCESS and retained in-frame rearrangements with V and J assigned. These tables miss some clones; where compared with another copy, unresolved V genes account for less than half of the shortfall, and the remainder is unexplained. Within this sample are about 22,000 clones, with roughly 90% of them counted one time only. The biggest ten clones account for 20% to 25% of the sample.

Spanning cysteine to phenylalanine, the CDR3 consists of 17 amino acids. CDR3 DNA only is kept here, 51 bases in frame from base 1. Taken from the germline V gene (reference sequence), the CDR1 and CDR2 loops are LNHDA and SQIVND. The germline V and J ends show losses of 3 bases and 8 bases respectively, and no gene match explains 15 bases of the junction. The origin of this receptor is an adult with an advanced solid tumor such as melanoma, head and neck, liver or kidney cancer. The specimen comprised CD4+ or CD8+ T cells sorted from blood, sampled in a trial of the OX40 agonist ivuxolimab. Recombination joined TRBV19 with TRBJ2-1; 8 nucleotides in the junction match TRBD2. The sequence in DNA is TGTGCCAGTAGTATCCTCAATAGAGCGGGAGTGGTCGATGAGCAGTTCTTC. Its protein is CASSILNRAGVVDEQFF.